The 21 T cell receptor beta chains below come from one sample, sequenced in a study of T cell responses to AZD1222 COVID-19 vaccine. The data were produced by immunoSEQ multiplex PCR, yet TCRdb's version contains in-frame clones alone and is incomplete. This sample has roughly 180,000 clones; just over 90% occur once, and the top ten carry roughly 1.7%. Here the sequenced sample was peripheral blood, taken 28 days after the second AZD1222 dose. The receptors shown here come from an adult who received the AZD1222 COVID-19 vaccine.

The rearrangement links TRBV7-3 to TRBJ1-1; 7 bases align to TRBD1. The ends lost 0 bases at V and 1 base at J; junction bases unmatched: 2. This CDR3 spans 15 amino acids. Germline V gene sequence: CDR1 SGHTA, CDR2 FQGTGA. The DNA for the CDR3 is TGTGCCAGCAGCTTAACAAGGGGGCCGAACACTGAAGCTTTCTTT. The encoded protein is CASSLTRGPNTEAFF.

V usage is TRBV23-1 and J usage is TRBJ2-7; 7 bases are shared with TRBD2. TRBV23-1 is classed as an ORF, of uncertain function. The CDR3 spans 18 residues. The V and J ends lost 7 bases and 4 bases, in that order; junction bases with no gene match: 22. CDR3 protein: CASTTGGTHHPPVYEQYF. In DNA form, the CDR3 reads TGCGCCAGCACGACCGGGGGGACTCATCACCCACCGGTATACGAGCAGTACTTC.

This clone turned up a few times. The V and J genes are TRBV5-1 and TRBJ2-1; TRBD2 aligns across 14 bases. With V trimmed by 0 bases and J by 7 bases, 6 bases remained unmatched. The germline V gene encodes CDR1 SGHRS and CDR2 YFSETQ. The CDR3 is made up of 17 amino acids. The CDR3 DNA follows: TGCGCCAGCAGCTTGGTGGGACTAGCGGGAGAGCCAAATGAGCAGTTCTTC. It translates to CASSLVGLAGEPNEQFF. Variable domain in full (rest from reference TRBV5-1 and TRBJ2-1): KAGVTQTPRYLIKTRGQQVTLSCSPISGHRSVSWYQQTPGQGLQFLFEYFSETQRNKGNFPGRFSGRQFSNSRSEMNVSTLELGDSALYLCASSLVGLAGEPNEQFFGPGTRLTVL.

In nucleotides, the CDR3 is TGTGCCACCCCACGGACGGCCGCCGGGGAGCTGTTTTTT. Translated, it gives CATPRTAAGELFF. V gene TRBV24-1 combines with J gene TRBJ2-2; D is unresolved. The CDR3 totals 13 residues. Germline CDR1 is KGHDR and CDR2 is SFDVKD. V was trimmed by 9 bases and J by 6 bases, leaving 13 bases between them.

This clone was seen just once. This rearrangement joins TRBV10-3 to TRBJ1-5, with TRBD1 matching over 12 bases. Per the germline V gene, CDR1 is ENHRY and CDR2 is SYGVKD. V shed 4 bases, J shed 2 bases, and the junction held 12 bases outside the gene matches. This CDR3 spans 19 amino acids. The CDR3 coding sequence is TGTGCCATCAGTGGAGGGACAGGGGGCGCAAAAAAGGGCAATCAGCCCCAGCATTTT. This sequence encodes CAISGGTGGAKKGNQPQHF.

As regards this clone: The same CDR3 arises from other DNA sequences in this sample as well. This chain joins TRBV29-1 and TRBJ1-1; D is perhaps TRBD1 (5 bases). The CDR3 totals 13 residues. Germline CDR1 reads SQVTM; CDR2 reads ANQGSEA. V lost 6 bases and J lost 0, with 11 bases in between. CDR3 nucleotide sequence: TGCAGCGTCGAGGGACGGATGAACACTGAAGCTTTCTTT. This sequence encodes CSVEGRMNTEAFF.

This chain links TRBV19 with TRBJ1-5; D is perhaps TRBD1 (5 bases). The CDR3 covers 14 residues. V was trimmed by 6 bases and J by 4 bases, leaving 13 bases between them. Germline CDR1 is LNHDA and CDR2 is SQIVND (reference sequence). The CDR3 nucleotides read TGTGCCAGTAGCGTCACCTCAGGGAATCAGCCCCAGCATTTT. Translating it yields CASSVTSGNQPQHF. Supplemented by reference TRBV19 and TRBJ1-5, the full variable domain reads DGGITQSPKYLFRKEGQNVTLSCEQNLNHDAMYWYRQDPGQGLRLIYYSQIVNDFQKGDIAEGYSVSREKKESFPLTVTSAQKNPTAFYLCASSVTSGNQPQHFGDGTRLSIL.

CDR3 DNA sequence: TGTGCCATCAGTGACATGGGGGTCGGGAGGGCCTCGGAGACCCAGTACTTC. Its translation: CAISDMGVGRASETQYF. The chain joins TRBV10-3 to TRBJ2-5, with 8 positions matching TRBD2. Germline assignment: CDR1 ENHRY and CDR2 SYGVKD. The CDR3 has 17 amino acids. J was trimmed by 5 bases and V by 3 bases; bases with no gene match: 14.

The chain carries TRBV5-4 and TRBJ1-2; 8 bases line up with TRBD1. Trimming cost V 2 bases and J 3 bases; bases outside gene matches: 12. The germline CDR1 and CDR2 sequences are SGHNT and YYREEE (reference sequence). This CDR3 has 17 residues. CDR3 amino acids: CASSFPSPDRVDYGYTF. Here the CDR3 DNA reads TGTGCCAGCAGCTTTCCCTCCCCGGACAGGGTGGACTATGGCTACACCTTC.

The chain combines TRBV20-1 with TRBJ1-2, with no clear D. V lost 4 bases to trimming and J lost 4 bases, with 7 bases between them. The CDR3 runs to 11 residues. Germline CDR1 DFQATT, CDR2 SNEGSKA (reference sequence). The DNA for the CDR3 is TGCAGTGCTAAGGAGTCCTATGGCTACACCTTC. Translation gives CSAKESYGYTF.

The rearrangement joins TRBV3-1 (or the pseudogene TRBV3-2) to TRBJ1-2; TRBD1 matches 7 bases. V shed 4 bases, J shed 3 bases, and the junction held 5 bases outside the gene matches. The CDR3 runs to 14 residues. From germline, CDR1 is LGHDT and CDR2 YNNKEL (reference sequence). The CDR3 loop is CASSRTQGDYGYTF. DNA of the CDR3: TGTGCCAGCAGCCGAACCCAGGGGGACTATGGCTACACCTTC.

The V gene is TRBV7-8, the J gene TRBJ1-1; 8 nucleotides align to TRBD1. The germline V gene encodes CDR1 SGHVS and CDR2 FQNEAQ. This CDR3 has 17 residues. Trimming at V came to 5 bases and at J to 4 bases, leaving 15 bases not matched to a gene. CDR3 sequence: CASSPGGQGALSTEAFF. CDR3 nucleotide sequence: TGTGCCAGCAGCCCCGGAGGGCAGGGGGCCTTGAGCACTGAAGCTTTCTTT.

The chain is built from TRBV4-3 and TRBJ2-6; D unclear. The CDR3 loop spans 17 amino acids. Between the trimmed V and J ends, which lost 2 bases and 0 bases, there was a span of 11 bases. From germline, CDR1 is LGHNA and CDR2 YSLEER. In DNA, the CDR3 is TGCGCCAGCAGCCAATTCCTACGGGTCTCTGGGGCCAACGTCCTGACTTTC. Translated: CASSQFLRVSGANVLTF.

V usage is TRBV2 and J usage is TRBJ2-7, with 7 positions matching TRBD1. The CDR3 contains 13 residues. V shed 7 bases and J 4 bases; nucleotides not matched to a gene: 7. Germline V gene data show CDR1 as SNHLY and CDR2 as FYNNEI. The CDR3 DNA sequence: TGTGCCAGCAAGAAGGACAGGTATTACGAGCAGTACTTC. This codes for CASKKDRYYEQYF.

V is TRBV9 and J is TRBJ2-5, with 9 bases matching TRBD1. Unmatched junction bases numbered 8, after V lost 2 bases and J lost 6 bases. Germline CDR1 and CDR2: SGDLS and YYNGEE. This CDR3 region has 15 residues. The CDR3 loop is CASSVGDRAWKTQYF. The CDR3 nucleotides read TGTGCCAGCAGCGTCGGGGACAGGGCTTGGAAGACCCAGTACTTC. The full variable domain, its missing parts supplied by reference TRBV9 and TRBJ2-5, is DSGVTQTPKHLITATGQRVTLRCSPRSGDLSVYWYQQSLDQGLQFLIQYYNGEERAKGNILERFSAQQFPDLHSELNLSSLELGDSALYFCASSVGDRAWKTQYFGPGTRLLVL.

V is TRBV6-6 and J is TRBJ2-7, with 8 bases that match TRBD1. This CDR3 has 13 residues. Looked up from germline, CDR1 is MNHNY and CDR2 is SVGAGI (reference sequence). V gave up 5 bases and J gave up 3 bases; unmatched junction bases: 3. The CDR3 loop is CASSPGTGYEQYF. In nucleotides, the CDR3 is TGTGCCAGCAGTCCCGGGACAGGCTACGAGCAGTACTTC.

The CDR3 sequence is CASSLAGGSNEKLFF. The DNA of the CDR3 is TGTGCCAGCAGCTTGGCTGGGGGCTCTAATGAAAAACTGTTTTTT. The chain is built from TRBV5-4 and TRBJ1-4; a weak D match, TRBD1 (6 bases). The CDR3 is 15 residues long. Deletions cut 0 bases from V and 3 bases from J, with 9 bases between. CDR1 and CDR2 (germline): SGHNT, YYREEE (reference sequence).

The rearrangement uses TRBV4-2 and TRBJ1-2, with 7 bases identical to TRBD1. From germline, CDR1 is LGHNA and CDR2 YNFKEQ. Trimming cost V 6 bases and J 7 bases; bases outside gene matches: 8. This CDR3 contains 13 residues. The CDR3 sequence: CASSSQGEFGYTF. DNA for the CDR3: TGTGCCAGCAGTTCCCAGGGGGAGTTTGGCTACACCTTC.

CDR3 nucleotide sequence: TGTGCCAGTAGTATTCCGGCAGGAAAGACCGGGGAGCTGTTTTTT. It codes for CASSIPAGKTGELFF. The chain recombines TRBV19 with TRBJ2-2; D call uncertain. In germline, CDR1 is LNHDA, CDR2 SQIVND (reference sequence). The CDR3 runs 15 residues. Trimming cost V 3 bases and J 5 bases, with 13 bases left between them.

The chain recombines TRBV13 with TRBJ2-1; TRBD2 agrees at 7 bases. Germline CDR1 and CDR2: PRHDT and FYEKMQ (reference sequence). The CDR3 extends over 16 amino acids. The ends lost 4 bases at V and 2 bases at J; junction bases unmatched: 8. CDR3 sequence (DNA): TGTGCCAGCAGCTCCGCGGGAGCTATCCCCTACAATGAGCAGTTCTTC. This gives the protein CASSSAGAIPYNEQFF.

This chain joins TRBV5-1 and TRBJ2-3; tentatively, D is TRBD2 (5 bases). This CDR3 has 15 residues. Deletions cut 4 bases from V and 2 bases from J, with 14 bases between. Germline CDR1 is SGHRS and CDR2 is YFSETQ. CDR3 nucleotide sequence: TGCGCCAGCAGCAGCGGACTTGCTTACACAGATACGCAGTATTTT. Protein product: CASSSGLAYTDTQYF.